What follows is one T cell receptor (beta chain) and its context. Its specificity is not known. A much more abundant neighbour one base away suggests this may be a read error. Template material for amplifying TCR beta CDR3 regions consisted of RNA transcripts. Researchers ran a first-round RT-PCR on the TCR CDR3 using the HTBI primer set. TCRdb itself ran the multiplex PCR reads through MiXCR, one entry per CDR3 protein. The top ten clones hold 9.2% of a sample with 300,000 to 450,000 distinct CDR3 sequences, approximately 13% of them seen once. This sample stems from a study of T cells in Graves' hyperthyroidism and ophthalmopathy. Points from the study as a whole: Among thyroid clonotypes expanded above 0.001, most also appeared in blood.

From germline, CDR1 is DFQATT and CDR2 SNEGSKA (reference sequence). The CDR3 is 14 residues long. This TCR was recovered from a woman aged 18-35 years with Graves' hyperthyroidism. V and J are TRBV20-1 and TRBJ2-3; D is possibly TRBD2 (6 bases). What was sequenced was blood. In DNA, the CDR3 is TGCGGTGCTAGCGACGGCTCGGGGGCAGATACGCAGTATTTT. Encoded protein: CGASDGSGADTQYF.